The 18 T cell receptor beta chains listed next were all sequenced from one sample in a study of response to subunit inactivated influenza vaccine. MiXCR, run by TCRdb on the RT-PCR reads, gives a single entry per CDR3 protein. The sample lists 540,000 or so distinct CDR3 sequences, roughly 13% seen once, with about 12% in the top ten. The starting material was PBMCs from blood, obtained 35 to 45 days after vaccination. The origin of the receptors is a man aged 50 or older who received an inactivated influenza vaccine.

The chain carries TRBV9 and TRBJ2-3, with TRBD1 matching over 9 bases. Per the germline V gene, CDR1 is SGDLS and CDR2 is YYNGEE. With V trimmed by 3 bases and J by 2 bases, 7 bases remained unmatched. This CDR3 contains 16 residues. The DNA of the CDR3 is TGTGCCAGCAGCGCGACCGGGACAGGGTCCACAGATACGCAGTATTTT. Translated: CASSATGTGSTDTQYF.

The chain employs TRBV20-1 and TRBJ2-1, with TRBD2 matching 14 bases. The length of the CDR3 is 14 residues. V lost 5 bases, J lost 8 bases, and 5 bases stayed unmatched. The germline V gene encodes CDR1 DFQATT and CDR2 SNEGSKA (reference sequence). The DNA for the CDR3 is TGCAGTGCTGCCGGGACTAGCGGGAGTCATGAGCAGTTCTTC. This gives the protein CSAAGTSGSHEQFF.

J is TRBJ1-6 and V is TRBV12-3 or TRBV12-4; D not certain. Deletions cut 3 bases from V and 6 bases from J, with 9 bases between. The CDR3 is made up of 14 amino acids. CDR3 residues: CASSFMGGNSPLHF. The CDR3 nucleotides read TGTGCCAGCAGTTTTATGGGTGGTAATTCACCCCTCCACTTT.

The rearrangement uses TRBV14 and TRBJ2-7; D gene uncertain. This CDR3 spans 11 amino acids. Germline CDR1 and CDR2: SGHDN and FVKESK. Trimming removed 1 base at V and 9 bases at J, with 7 bases between. CDR3 nucleotide sequence: TGTGCCAGCAGCCAAGGCCCGTTGCAGTACTTC. Encoded protein: CASSQGPLQYF.

The chain links TRBV7-3 to TRBJ2-7; 9 bases agree with TRBD1. The CDR3 spans 15 residues. CDR1 SGHTA and CDR2 FQGTGA come from the germline V gene. Trimming removed 1 base from V and 0 bases from J; junction bases left unmatched: 1. The CDR3 DNA follows: TGTGCCAGCAGCTTAAGGGACAGGGACTCCTACGAGCAGTACTTC. It specifies CASSLRDRDSYEQYF.

This clonotype has only a few counts. V and J are TRBV10-3 and TRBJ1-5; TRBD1 aligns across 10 bases. Losses at the gene ends were 2 bases for V and 6 bases for J; bases not matched to a gene: 4. This CDR3 has 15 residues. Looked up from germline, CDR1 is ENHRY and CDR2 is SYGVKD. The CDR3 loop reads CAISEATGGGQPQHF. DNA of the CDR3: TGTGCCATCAGTGAGGCGACAGGGGGCGGTCAGCCCCAGCATTTT.

The chain is built from TRBV20-1 and TRBJ2-7; TRBD2 matches 9 bases. This CDR3 spans 13 amino acids. The ends lost 0 bases at V and 6 bases at J; junction bases unmatched: 3. CDR1 DFQATT and CDR2 SNEGSKA come from the germline V gene (reference sequence). CDR3 DNA: TGCAGTGCTAGAGAGCGGGGGGGCCTCGAGCAGTACTTC. Translated: CSARERGGLEQYF.

The V and J genes are TRBV24-1 and TRBJ2-3; 7 positions match TRBD2. The CDR3 has 15 residues. Germline CDR1 KGHDR, CDR2 SFDVKD. The V segment lost 4 bases and the J segment 6 bases; nucleotides outside the gene matches: 9. The CDR3, as DNA: TGTGCCACCAGTGACCGACGACTAGCAGTCGATACGCAGTATTTT. Amino acid sequence: CATSDRRLAVDTQYF.

This clonotype appeared a few times. V gene TRBV10-3 combines with J gene TRBJ1-2, with D perhaps matching TRBD1 (6 bases). This CDR3 is 15 amino acids long. V was cut by 2 bases and J by 6 bases, with 16 bases left in between. Germline V lookup: CDR1 ENHRY, CDR2 SYGVKD. CDR3 region: CAISERSGAGDGYTF. CDR3 sequence (DNA): TGTGCCATCAGTGAGCGGAGTGGGGCAGGGGATGGCTACACCTTC.

This clonotype turned up a few times. J is TRBJ2-1 and V is TRBV7-2; 8 nucleotides align to TRBD2. Germline loops: CDR1 SGHTA, CDR2 FQGNSA. This CDR3 comprises 16 residues. The trim removed 5 bases at V and 7 bases at J, leaving 13 bases unmatched. The DNA of the CDR3 is TGTGCCAGCAGCCGGCAAGTCGGGGGGGCGGCAAATGAGCAGTTCTTC. Its translation is CASSRQVGGAANEQFF.

This clonotype occurred a few times. The V gene is TRBV7-9, the J gene TRBJ2-7, with TRBD1 matching over 9 bases. The CDR3 has 14 residues. After removal of 6 bases from V and 5 bases from J, the junction contained 8 bases not matched to a gene. CDR1 SEHNR and CDR2 FQNEAQ come from the germline V gene (reference sequence). The CDR3 region is CASRPGTGSNEQYF. The CDR3 DNA reads as TGTGCCAGCAGACCGGGGACAGGGAGCAACGAGCAGTACTTC.

The V call is TRBV6-5, the J call TRBJ2-1; D ambiguous. This CDR3 is built from 17 residues. Trimming removed 0 bases from V and 1 base from J, with 13 bases in between. In germline, CDR1 is MNHEY, CDR2 SVGAGI. The CDR3 DNA reads as TGTGCCAGCAGTTACTCGCCGCGGAGCCTATCCTACAATGAGCAGTTCTTC. Translating it yields CASSYSPRSLSYNEQFF.

In this sample, this clonotype turned up a few times. The chain combines TRBV5-1 with TRBJ2-1; D is uncertain. This CDR3 has 12 amino acids. Germline V gene lookup returns CDR1 SGHRS and CDR2 YFSETQ. V lost 0 bases and J 9 bases, leaving 7 bases between the germline ends. CDR3 region: CASSLGQAEQFF. In DNA, the CDR3 is TGCGCCAGCAGCTTGGGCCAGGCTGAGCAGTTCTTC.

The V call is TRBV6-1, the J call TRBJ2-3, with a weak D call TRBD1 (6 bases). CDR1 MNHNS and CDR2 SASEGT come from the germline V gene. Trimming cost V 6 bases and J 2 bases, with 12 bases left between them. This CDR3 is built from 14 residues. In DNA form, the CDR3 reads TGTGCCAGCAGGGTGGGACACCACACAGATACGCAGTATTTT. It codes for CASRVGHHTDTQYF.

This clonotype has just a few counts. CDR3 sequence (DNA): TGTGCCAGCAGCGCGGGACTAGCGGTCCACTACAATGAGCAGTTCTTC. It codes for CASSAGLAVHYNEQFF. This rearrangement joins TRBV5-4 to TRBJ2-1, with 11 bases that match TRBD2. CDR1 is SGHNT, CDR2 YYREEE, per germline (reference sequence). The CDR3 loop spans 16 amino acids. V shed 4 bases, J shed 3 bases, and the junction held 6 bases outside the gene matches.

This clonotype was seen at least ten times. The V call is TRBV3-1, the J call TRBJ2-3; D is unclear. CDR3 size: 14 residues. V was clipped by 1 base and J by 2 bases, with 7 bases between them. Germline-derived CDR1 and CDR2 are LGHDT and YNNKEL (reference sequence). CDR3 protein: CASSQASNTDTQYF. CDR3 DNA: TGTGCCAGCAGCCAAGCGTCGAACACAGATACGCAGTATTTT.

The V gene is TRBV29-1, the J gene TRBJ2-3; weak D call: TRBD1 (6 bases). CDR3 size: 15 residues. The V end was cut by 0 bases, the J end by 2 bases, with 12 bases between. The germline V gene encodes CDR1 SQVTM and CDR2 ANQGSEA. The CDR3 DNA follows: TGCAGCGTTGAAGATGGGGGCCAGCCCACAGATACGCAGTATTTT. Amino acids: CSVEDGGQPTDTQYF.

This clonotype was counted ten times or more. This chain connects TRBV7-2 to TRBJ1-2; no definite D call. The CDR3 has 14 amino acids. The V gene's germline CDR1 is SGHTA and CDR2 FQGNSA. V was pared by 2 bases and J by 6 bases, with 13 bases between. The CDR3 here is CASSLPESSNGYTF. CDR3 DNA sequence: TGTGCCAGCAGCTTACCCGAATCGTCTAATGGCTACACCTTC. Full variable domain (missing parts from reference TRBV7-2 and TRBJ1-2): GAGVSQSPSNKVTEKGKDVELRCDPISGHTALYWYRQSLGQGLEFLIYFQGNSAPDKSGLPSDRFSAERTGGSVSTLTIQRTQQEDSAVYLCASSLPESSNGYTFGSGTRLTVV.